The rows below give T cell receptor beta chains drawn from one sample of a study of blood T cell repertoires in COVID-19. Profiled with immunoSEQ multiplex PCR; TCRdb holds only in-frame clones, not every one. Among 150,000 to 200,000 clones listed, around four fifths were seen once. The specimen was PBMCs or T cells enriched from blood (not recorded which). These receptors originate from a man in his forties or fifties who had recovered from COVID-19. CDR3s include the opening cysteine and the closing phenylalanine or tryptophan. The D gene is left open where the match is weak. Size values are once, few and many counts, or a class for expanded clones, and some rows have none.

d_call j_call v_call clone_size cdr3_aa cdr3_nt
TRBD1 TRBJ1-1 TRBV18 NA CASSPRDSSNTEAFF TGTGCCAGCTCACCACGGGACAGTTCGAACACTGAAGCTTTCTTT
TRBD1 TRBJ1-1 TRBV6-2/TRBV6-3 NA CASSRQQGMNTEAFF TGTGCCAGCAGCCGACAACAGGGGATGAACACTGAAGCTTTCTTT
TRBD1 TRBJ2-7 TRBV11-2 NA CASSGDRSSYEQYF TGTGCCAGCAGCGGGGACAGGAGCTCCTACGAGCAGTACTTC
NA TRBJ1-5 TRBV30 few CAVSAGGHQPQHF TGTGCCGTGTCGGCAGGCGGGCATCAGCCCCAGCATTTT
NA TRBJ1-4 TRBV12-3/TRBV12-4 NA CASSPWAAEKLFF TGTGCCAGCAGCCCCTGGGCAGCTGAAAAACTGTTTTTT
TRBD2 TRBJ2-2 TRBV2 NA CASSEVAGIGELFF TGTGCCAGCAGTGAGGTAGCGGGAATCGGGGAGCTGTTTTTT
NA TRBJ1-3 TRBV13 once CASSLAPSGSGNTIYF TGTGCCAGCAGCTTAGCCCCCTCAGGGTCCGGAAACACCATATATTTT
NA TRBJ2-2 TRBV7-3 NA CASSPGGTGELFF TGTGCCAGCAGCCCCGGGGGCACCGGGGAGCTGTTTTTT
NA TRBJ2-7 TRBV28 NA CASGPKAKTTSGQYF TGTGCCAGCGGCCCGAAAGCGAAGACTACGAGCGGGCAGTACTTC
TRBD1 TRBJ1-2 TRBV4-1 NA CASSQDSPGGLGYTF TGCGCCAGCAGCCAAGATTCGCCAGGGGGCCTTGGCTACACCTTC
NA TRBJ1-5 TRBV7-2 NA CASSLGGEAGQPQHF TGTGCCAGCAGCTTAGGGGGTGAAGCGGGTCAGCCCCAGCATTTT
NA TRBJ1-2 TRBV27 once CASSLWAGEYGYTF TGTGCCAGCAGTTTGTGGGCAGGCGAATATGGCTACACCTTC
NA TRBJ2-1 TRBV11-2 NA CASSQGGINEQFF TGTGCCAGCAGCCAGGGGGGAATCAATGAGCAGTTCTTC
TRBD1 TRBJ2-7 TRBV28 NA CASSLTGGPNEQYF TGTGCCAGCAGTTTGACAGGGGGACCCAACGAGCAGTACTTC
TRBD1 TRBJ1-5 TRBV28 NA CASSYGTGRNQPQHF TGTGCCAGCAGTTACGGGACAGGGCGTAATCAGCCCCAGCATTTT
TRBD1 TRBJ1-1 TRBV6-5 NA CASSPGDRLNTEAFF TGTGCCAGCAGTCCCGGGGACAGACTAAACACTGAAGCTTTCTTT
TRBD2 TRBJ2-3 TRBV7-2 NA CASSTGLAESTDTQYF TGTGCCAGCAGCACCGGACTAGCGGAAAGCACAGATACGCAGTATTTT
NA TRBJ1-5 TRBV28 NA CASLQGTPGGVQPQHF TGTGCCAGCCTTCAGGGAACCCCCGGCGGTGTTCAGCCCCAGCATTTT
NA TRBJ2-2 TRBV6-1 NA CASSERKTENTGELFF TGTGCCAGCAGTGAAAGAAAAACAGAGAACACCGGGGAGCTGTTTTTT
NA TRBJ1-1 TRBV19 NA CASSMYHDLRNTEAFF TGTGCCAGTAGTATGTACCACGATCTACGGAACACTGAAGCTTTCTTT
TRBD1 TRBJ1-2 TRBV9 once CASSLGGTVEYGYTF TGTGCCAGCAGTTTAGGAGGGACAGTGGAATATGGCTACACCTTC
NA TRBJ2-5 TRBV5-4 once CASSLYTGTQETQYF TGTGCCAGCAGCTTGTACACAGGAACACAAGAGACCCAGTACTTC
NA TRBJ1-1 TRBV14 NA CASSHRPGGYTEAFF TGTGCCAGCAGCCATCGCCCGGGGGGTTACACTGAAGCTTTCTTT
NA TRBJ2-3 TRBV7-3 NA CASSHPGGGTDTQYF TGTGCCAGCAGCCACCCAGGAGGTGGCACAGATACGCAGTATTTT
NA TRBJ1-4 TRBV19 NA CASIDIRSDKLFF TGTGCCAGTATCGATATCAGGTCGGATAAACTGTTTTTT
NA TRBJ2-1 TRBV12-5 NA CASAPSGTLYNEQFF TGTGCTAGTGCCCCTTCCGGGACACTTTACAATGAGCAGTTCTTC
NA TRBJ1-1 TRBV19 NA CASMWANTEAFF TGTGCCAGTATGTGGGCGAACACTGAAGCTTTCTTT
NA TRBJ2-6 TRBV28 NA CASSPLGAGANVLTF TGTGCCAGCAGTCCCCTGGGAGCTGGGGCCAACGTCCTGACTTTC
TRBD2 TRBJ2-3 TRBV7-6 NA CASSLGGMVGLVSDTQYF TGTGCCAGCAGCTTAGGTGGGATGGTGGGACTAGTCTCAGATACGCAGTATTTT
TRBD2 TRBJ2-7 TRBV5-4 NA CASSAGTSNYEQYF TGTGCCAGCAGTGCCGGGACTAGTAACTACGAGCAGTACTTC
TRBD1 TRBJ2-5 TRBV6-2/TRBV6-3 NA CASSYDRGTQYF TGTGCCAGCAGTTATGACAGGGGGACCCAGTACTTC
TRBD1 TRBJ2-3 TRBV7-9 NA CASAQTGGYSDTQYF TGTGCCAGCGCCCAAACAGGGGGTTATTCAGATACGCAGTATTTT
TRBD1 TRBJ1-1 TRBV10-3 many CAISESGTVNTEAFF TGTGCCATCAGTGAGTCTGGGACAGTGAACACTGAAGCTTTCTTT
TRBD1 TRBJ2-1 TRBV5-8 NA CASSLTGQTYNEQFF TGTGCCAGCAGCTTGACGGGACAGACTTACAATGAGCAGTTCTTC
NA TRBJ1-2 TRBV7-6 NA CASSQPGGGYTF TGTGCCAGCAGCCAACCGGGGGGTGGCTACACCTTC
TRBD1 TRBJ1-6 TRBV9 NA CASSPTGVGSPLHF TGTGCCAGCAGCCCGACAGGGGTTGGTTCACCCCTCCACTTT
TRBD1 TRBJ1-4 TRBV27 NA CASSHPGQGFAKLFF TGTGCCAGCAGTCACCCGGGACAGGGATTTGCAAAACTGTTTTTT
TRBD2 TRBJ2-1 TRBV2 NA CASEFIPGLEENNEQFF TGTGCCAGCGAATTCATACCGGGACTAGAGGAAAACAATGAGCAGTTCTTC
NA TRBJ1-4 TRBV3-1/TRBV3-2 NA CASSQDRRTNEKLFF TGTGCCAGCAGCCAAGATAGGAGAACTAATGAAAAACTGTTTTTT
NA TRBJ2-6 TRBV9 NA CASSVQGGRANVLTF TGTGCCAGCAGCGTTCAGGGTGGGAGGGCCAACGTCCTGACTTTC
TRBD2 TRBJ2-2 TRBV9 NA CASSVGGRAAGELFF TGTGCCAGCAGCGTAGGCGGGAGGGCCGCCGGGGAGCTGTTTTTT
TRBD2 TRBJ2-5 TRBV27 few CASSLSNPGLAGGPGETQYF TGTGCCAGCAGTTTATCGAATCCGGGACTAGCGGGAGGGCCGGGGGAGACCCAGTACTTC
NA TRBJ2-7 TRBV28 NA CASSPALRGYEQYF TGTGCCAGCAGTCCAGCCCTTAGGGGCTACGAGCAGTACTTC
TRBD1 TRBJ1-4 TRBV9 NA CASSTPGTGEKLFF TGTGCCAGCAGCACCCCCGGGACAGGTGAAAAACTGTTTTTT
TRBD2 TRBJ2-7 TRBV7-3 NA CASSLTASGRNYEQYF TGTGCCAGCAGCTTAACGGCTAGCGGGAGGAACTACGAGCAGTACTTC
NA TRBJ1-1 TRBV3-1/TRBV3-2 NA CASSLIPGLRNTEAFF TGTGCCAGCAGCCTCATTCCGGGACTCAGGAACACTGAAGCTTTCTTT
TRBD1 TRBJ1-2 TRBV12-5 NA CASGLWQGVYGYTF TGTGCTAGTGGTTTGTGGCAGGGGGTTTATGGCTACACCTTC
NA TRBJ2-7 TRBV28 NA CASTKSGTITAYEQYF TGTGCCAGCACTAAATCCGGGACAATCACTGCCTACGAGCAGTACTTC
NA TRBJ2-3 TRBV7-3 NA CASSEGRTDTQYF TGTGCCAGCAGTGAGGGTAGGACAGATACGCAGTATTTT
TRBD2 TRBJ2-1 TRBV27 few CASSLLSSGSGPGGEQFF TGTGCCAGCAGTTTACTATCATCCGGGAGCGGCCCGGGAGGGGAGCAGTTCTTC
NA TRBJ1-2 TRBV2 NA CASRGALPGRTTNYGYTF TGTGCCAGCAGGGGGGCGCTTCCCGGCAGGACGACTAACTATGGCTACACCTTC
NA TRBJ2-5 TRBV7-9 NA CASRGHLQETQYF TGTGCCAGCAGGGGACACCTCCAAGAGACCCAGTACTTC
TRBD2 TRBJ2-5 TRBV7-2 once CASSFDSGGQETQYF TGTGCCAGCAGCTTTGACTCGGGGGGGCAAGAGACCCAGTACTTC
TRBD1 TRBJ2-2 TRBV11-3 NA CASSRQGTGELFF TGTGCCAGCAGCCGACAGGGAACCGGGGAGCTGTTTTTT
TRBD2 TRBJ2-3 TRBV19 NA CASSIGGRVTDTQYF TGTGCCAGTAGTATTGGAGGGAGGGTGACAGATACGCAGTATTTT
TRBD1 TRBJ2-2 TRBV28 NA CASSLWARTDRGHTGELFF TGTGCCAGCAGTTTATGGGCGCGGACGGACAGGGGGCACACCGGGGAGCTGTTTTTT
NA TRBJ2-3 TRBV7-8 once CASSLYTDTQYF TGTGCCAGCAGCCTGTACACAGATACGCAGTATTTT
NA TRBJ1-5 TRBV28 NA CASTPSYQPQHF TGTGCCAGCACCCCATCATATCAGCCCCAGCATTTT